This TCR beta chain was identified during a study of neoadjuvant anti-PD-1 for oral cavity cancer. Whole-study context: Patients mostly received three to four biweekly nivolumab doses at 3 mg/kg before surgery.

The germline CDR1 and CDR2 sequences are SQVTM and ANQGSEA. Losses at the gene ends were 6 bases for V and 4 bases for J; bases not matched to a gene: 8. The CDR3 length is 16 residues. Time point reported: after neoadjuvant nivolumab, at surgical resection. These newly diagnosed stage II-IVA oral cavity squamous cell carcinoma patients had no prior systemic or radiation treatment. Libraries were prepared by immunoSEQ multiplex PCR; TCRdb keeps only in-frame clonotypes and omits some of them. The sample has about 68,000 clones, 70% to 90% seen once. The V and J genes are TRBV29-1 and TRBJ2-1, with 14 bases fitting TRBD2. The sample here was PBMCs, taken after nivolumab (anti-PD-1) treatment. This receptor was obtained from a person aged 40 to 85 with oral cavity squamous cell carcinoma. CDR3 coding DNA: TGCAGCGTCCAGGGACTAGCGGGAGAAGCATACAATGAGCAGTTCTTC. Translation gives CSVQGLAGEAYNEQFF.